This TCR beta chain is drawn from a study of cytomegalovirus exposure and HLA in healthy donors. Unrecorded immune exposure was likely among donors, who were nominally healthy when sampled. The PCR had 60 Vbeta and 13 Jbeta primers. Assay used: immunoSEQ multiplex PCR; TCRdb lists only in-frame clones, some missing. This table has roughly 100,000 clones, nearly 80% appearing once. This CDR3 comprises 13 residues. CDR1 SNHLY and CDR2 FYNNEI come from the germline V gene. Trimming took 1 base from V and 4 from J, leaving 5 bases between them. The clonotype originates from a man in his thirties or forties in good health and CMV-seronegative. V and J are TRBV2 and TRBJ2-1; the D is unclear. Sequenced: PBMCs. The CDR3 protein is CASSEDRYNEQFF. CDR3 sequence (DNA): TGTGCCAGCAGTGAAGACAGATACAATGAGCAGTTCTTC. Variable domain in full (rest from reference TRBV2 and TRBJ2-1): EPEVTQTPSHQVTQMGQEVILRCVPISNHLYFYWYRQILGQKVEFLVSFYNNEISEKSEIFDDQFSVERPDGSNFTLKIRSTKLEDSAMYFCASSEDRYNEQFFGPGTRLTVL.